The entry below gives a single T cell receptor beta chain sequence along with its context. The sample belongs to a study of T cells in tuberculosis. Study-level information: CD1B tetramers identified T cells specific for mycobacterial lipid GMM. The study, taken as a whole, reports: Low-affinity CD1B-GMM tetramer-binding T cells may have been missed.

No alpha-beta pairing information exists for these sequences. Profiling relied on immunoSEQ multiplex PCR, and the TCRdb table lists in-frame clones only, not all of them. The sample includes some 90,000 clones, under 95% of them seen just once. After thawing and overnight rest, PBMC were stained with GMM-loaded CD1B tetramer, viability dye and anti-CD3 for sorting. The CD1B tetramers carried C32 glucose monomycolate purified from Rhodococcus equi. From each donor, some 100,000 tetramer-negative cells were sorted. The CDR3 has 18 amino acids. The source of this sequence is an adult woman with latent tuberculosis. V usage is TRBV21-1 and J usage is TRBJ1-1; the table names TRBD1, a call not compared with the DNA. TRBV21-1 is listed as a pseudogene. Sequencing input: CD1b-GMM tetramer-negative cells sorted from PBMCs. The CDR3 DNA sequence: TGTGCCAGCAGACATCCGACGGGACAGACCTTTAGGAACACTGAAGCTTTCTTT. This codes for CASRHPTGQTFRNTEAFF.